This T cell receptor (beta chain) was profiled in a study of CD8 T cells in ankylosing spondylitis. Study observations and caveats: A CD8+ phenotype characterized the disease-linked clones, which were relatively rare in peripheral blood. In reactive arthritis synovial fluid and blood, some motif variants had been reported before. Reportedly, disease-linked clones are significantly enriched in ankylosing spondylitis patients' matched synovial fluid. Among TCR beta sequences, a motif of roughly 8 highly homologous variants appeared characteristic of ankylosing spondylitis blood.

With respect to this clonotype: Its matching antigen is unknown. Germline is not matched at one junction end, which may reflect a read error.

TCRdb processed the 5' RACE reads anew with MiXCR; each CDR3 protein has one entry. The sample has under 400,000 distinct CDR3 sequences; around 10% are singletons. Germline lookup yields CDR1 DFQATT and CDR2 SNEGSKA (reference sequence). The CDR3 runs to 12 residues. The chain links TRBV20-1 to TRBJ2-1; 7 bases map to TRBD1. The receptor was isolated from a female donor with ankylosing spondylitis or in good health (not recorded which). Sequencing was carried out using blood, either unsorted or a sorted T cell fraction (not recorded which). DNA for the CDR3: TGCAGAGCTAGAGACAGGGTCTATGAGCAGTTCTTC. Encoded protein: CRARDRVYEQFF.